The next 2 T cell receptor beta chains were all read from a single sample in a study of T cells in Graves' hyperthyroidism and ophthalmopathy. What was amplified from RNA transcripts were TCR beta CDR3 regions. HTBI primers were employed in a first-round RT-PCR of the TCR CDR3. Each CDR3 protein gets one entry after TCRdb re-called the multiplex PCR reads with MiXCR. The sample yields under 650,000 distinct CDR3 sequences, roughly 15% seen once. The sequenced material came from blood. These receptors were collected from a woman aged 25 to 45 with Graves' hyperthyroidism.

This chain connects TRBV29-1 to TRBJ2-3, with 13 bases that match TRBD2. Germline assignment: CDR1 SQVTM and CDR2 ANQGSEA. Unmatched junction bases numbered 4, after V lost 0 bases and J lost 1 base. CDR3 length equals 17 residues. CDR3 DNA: TGCAGCGTTGAAGATCCCGGACTAGCGGGAGGCACAGATACGCAGTATTTT. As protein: CSVEDPGLAGGTDTQYF.

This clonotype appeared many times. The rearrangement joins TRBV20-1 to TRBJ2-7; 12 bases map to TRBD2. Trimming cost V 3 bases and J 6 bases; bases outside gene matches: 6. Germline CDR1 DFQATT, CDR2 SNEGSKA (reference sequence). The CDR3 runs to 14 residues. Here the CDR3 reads CSARPQLAGGEQYF. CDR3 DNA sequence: TGCAGTGCTAGGCCCCAACTAGCGGGAGGCGAGCAGTACTTC.